What follows are 11 T cell receptor beta chains derived from one specimen sequenced in a study of identical twins. One entry per CDR3 protein results from TCRdb running MiXCR on the 5' RACE reads. The sample holds 650,000 to 800,000 distinct CDR3 sequences, about 9.4% seen once. The same data also went into a second study, on yellow fever vaccine responses in identical twins.

Sequencing was done on a sample of PBMCs. These receptors all come from a young woman in good health.

This clonotype has at least ten counts. This chain connects TRBV12-3 or TRBV12-4 to TRBJ2-5, with TRBD1 matching over 8 bases. The junction had 8 bases not matched to a gene; V was cut back by 5 bases and J by 0 bases. CDR3 length: 16 residues. The CDR3 loop is CASSAGQGFYQETQYF. CDR3 in DNA: TGTGCCAGCAGTGCTGGACAGGGCTTCTACCAAGAGACCCAGTACTTC.

In this sample, this clonotype turned up a few times. This chain uses TRBV6-2 or TRBV6-3 with TRBJ2-1; D perhaps matches TRBD2 (6 bases). Germline values: CDR1 MNHEY, CDR2 SVGEGT. CDR3 length: 15 residues. Deletions cut 6 bases from V and 8 bases from J, with 20 bases between. The CDR3 is CASRQKADGGYEQFF. As DNA, the CDR3 is TGTGCCAGCAGACAAAAAGCCGACGGGGGTTATGAGCAGTTCTTC.

In its sample, this clonotype was seen a few times. This chain joins TRBV20-1 and TRBJ2-7; 9 bases fit TRBD2. Germline CDR1 and CDR2: DFQATT and SNEGSKA (reference sequence). The CDR3 totals 14 residues. V trimming: 6 bases; J trimming: 3 bases; junction bases outside the gene matches: 9. CDR3 bases: TGCAGTGCGCGGGTTGGTAGCGGGGGCTACGAGCAGTACTTC. This translates into CSARVGSGGYEQYF.

Many counts were recorded for this clonotype. The rearrangement joins TRBV12-3 or TRBV12-4 to TRBJ1-1, with D unclear. The CDR3 length is 12 residues. Between the trimmed V and J ends, which lost 3 bases and 0 bases, there was a span of 2 bases. CDR3 in DNA: TGTGCCAGCAGTTTTGTGAACACTGAAGCTTTCTTT. Protein product: CASSFVNTEAFF.

The chain is built from TRBV11-2 and TRBJ2-3; 11 bases align to TRBD2. In germline, CDR1 is SGHAT, CDR2 FQNNGV. The CDR3 sequence is 18 residues long. Trimming cost V 5 bases and J 0 bases; bases outside gene matches: 10. The CDR3 loop reads CASSPRTSGPTSTDTQYF. The CDR3 DNA follows: TGTGCCAGCAGCCCTAGGACTAGCGGGCCGACTAGCACAGATACGCAGTATTTT.

The V gene is TRBV20-1, the J gene TRBJ2-7, with 14 bases identical to TRBD2. The V gene's germline CDR1 is DFQATT and CDR2 SNEGSKA (reference sequence). Trimming removed 5 bases from V and 2 bases from J; junction bases left unmatched: 8. CDR3 size: 16 residues. CDR3: CSASRTSGGLTYEQYF. CDR3 in DNA: TGCAGTGCTTCTCGGACTAGCGGGGGGCTGACCTACGAGCAGTACTTC.

This clonotype turned up a few times. The gene calls are TRBV20-1 and TRBJ2-7; 8 bases agree with TRBD1. This CDR3 is built from 14 residues. The germline CDR1 and CDR2 sequences are DFQATT and SNEGSKA (reference sequence). V trimming: 3 bases; J trimming: 4 bases; junction bases outside the gene matches: 8. CDR3 nucleotide sequence: TGCAGTGCTAGGGACAGGGTGGGAAAATACGAGCAGTACTTC. Translation: CSARDRVGKYEQYF.

The rearrangement uses TRBV11-1 and TRBJ2-7; the D gene is possibly TRBD2 (6 bases). V gave up 1 base and J gave up 4 bases, with 11 bases separating them. Germline V gene sequence: CDR1 SGHAT, CDR2 FQDESV (reference sequence). There are 14 residues in the CDR3. The CDR3 DNA reads as TGTGCCAGCAGCTTAGACGGGGGTAGGTACGAGCAGTACTTC. Protein sequence: CASSLDGGRYEQYF.

This clonotype turned up a few times. The rearrangement joins TRBV14 to TRBJ1-1; D unresolved. The CDR3 totals 16 residues. Deletions cut 1 base from V and 3 bases from J, with 15 bases between. Germline CDR1 is SGHDN and CDR2 is FVKESK. The CDR3 coding sequence is TGTGCCAGCAGCCAAGGGCAGCCCCCCGTTGACACTGAAGCTTTCTTT. It codes for CASSQGQPPVDTEAFF.

This chain uses TRBV3-1 with TRBJ2-1; a possible D gene is TRBD2 (6 bases). Trimming pared 1 base from V and 6 bases from J, leaving 16 bases between. Germline V gene data show CDR1 as LGHDT and CDR2 as YNNKEL (reference sequence). This CDR3 comprises 16 residues. CDR3 sequence: CASSQVSFGRPNEQFF. The CDR3 DNA reads TGTGCCAGCAGCCAAGTATCCTTCGGGAGACCCAATGAGCAGTTCTTC.

This clonotype was observed many times. The chain links TRBV12-3 or TRBV12-4 to TRBJ2-7; D perhaps matches TRBD1 (5 bases). The CDR3 is 13 amino acids. With 3 bases removed from V and 1 base from J, the gap between germline ends came to 7 bases. This CDR3 reads CASSFRVSYEQYF. DNA for the CDR3: TGTGCCAGCAGTTTCAGGGTGTCCTACGAGCAGTACTTC.